This T cell receptor beta chain comes out of a study of spatial heterogeneity in lung cancer. Study overall: Alpha-chain sequences were consistently detected less often than beta-chain sequences.

Trimming pared 2 bases from V and 1 base from J, leaving 6 bases between. Germline CDR1 SGHKS, CDR2 YYEKEE (reference sequence). The length of the CDR3 is 13 residues. Stated time point: sample taken at primary tumor resection. Whole RNA obtained from tumor, nontumor lung or frozen PBMC underwent sequencing without sorting. At least ten counts were recorded for this clonotype. Antigen specificity is unknown. Findings and limits, study-wide: At tumor resection, ubiquitous expanded TCRs were detected in blood more often than later.

TCRdb analysed the 5' RACE reads with MiXCR anew, one entry per CDR3 protein. The table records 30,000 to 45,000 distinct CDR3 sequences, under 8% of them present only once. Sequences were derived from PBMCs, sampled at surgery. V and J are TRBV5-5 and TRBJ1-1; unclear D gene. This clonotype originated in a female donor with early-stage non-small cell lung cancer. This chain's CDR3 is CASSFETNTEAFF. CDR3 coding DNA: TGTGCCAGCAGCTTTGAGACGAACACTGAAGCTTTCTTT. Drawing the rest from reference TRBV5-5 and TRBJ1-1, the complete variable domain is DAGVTQSPTHLIKTRGQQVTLRCSPISGHKSVSWYQQVLGQGPQFIFQYYEKEERGRGNFPDRFSARQFPNYSSELNVNALLLGDSALYLCASSFETNTEAFFGQGTRLTVV.